The 8 T cell receptor beta chains listed next were all sequenced from one sample in a study of T cell repertoires in cytomegalovirus infection. TCRdb used MiXCR to reprocess the reads, holding one entry per CDR3 protein. This sample yields roughly 860,000 distinct CDR3 sequences, of which less than 35% are seen a single time; around 12% belongs to the top ten. For these TCRs, the target antigens are not known. This material consisted of cultured CD8+ T cells from PBMCs, taken from culture after CMV antigen stimulation. The receptor set was obtained from a human donor in good health (CMV status not recorded). Some clones in this sample may be carry-over from other donors' samples.

V is TRBV6-1 and J is TRBJ1-1; D may be TRBD1 (6 bases). Looked up from germline, CDR1 is MNHNS and CDR2 is SASEGT. The V gene lost 7 bases and the J gene lost 0 bases, with 15 bases spanning the gap. This CDR3 contains 15 residues. CDR3 nucleotide sequence: TGTGCCAGCAACAAGTTCAGGGGACTGAACACTGAAGCTTTCTTT. It yields the protein CASNKFRGLNTEAFF.

This clonotype was seen only a few times. V usage is TRBV6-5 and J usage is TRBJ2-3, with D unresolved. CDR1 is MNHEY and CDR2 is SVGAGI in the germline V gene. The CDR3 consists of 14 residues. Trimming stripped 7 bases from V and 0 bases from J, with 11 bases between. Here the CDR3 DNA reads TGTGCCAGCAACGGGTCTCCTAGCACAGATACGCAGTATTTT. This sequence encodes CASNGSPSTDTQYF.

This clonotype was seen repeatedly, ten times or more. The V gene is TRBV7-8, the J gene TRBJ2-5, with 10 bases aligning to TRBD1. CDR3 size: 14 residues. The V segment lost 8 bases and the J segment 5 bases; nucleotides outside the gene matches: 8. Germline V gene lookup returns CDR1 SGHVS and CDR2 FQNEAQ. The CDR3 DNA sequence: TGTGCCAGCGGTGACAGGGGGCGCGGGGAGACCCAGTACTTC. Translated: CASGDRGRGETQYF.

This chain uses TRBV7-6 with TRBJ1-6; possible D gene TRBD1, 5 bases. Trimming cost V 5 bases and J 7 bases, with 18 bases left between them. This CDR3 has 16 amino acids. The germline CDR1 and CDR2 sequences are SGHVS and FNYEAQ. CDR3 DNA: TGTGCCAGCAGCCTCGGGACGGCCGGTGTGAATTCACCCCTCCACTTT. Residues: CASSLGTAGVNSPLHF.

The chain has TRBV7-9 and TRBJ1-1; D is unclear. Trimming took 0 bases from V and 1 from J, leaving 9 bases between them. The CDR3 has 15 amino acids. Germline V gene data show CDR1 as SEHNR and CDR2 as FQNEAQ (reference sequence). The CDR3 spells CASSLAFITNTEAFF. The CDR3, as DNA: TGTGCCAGCAGCTTAGCCTTCATAACGAACACTGAAGCTTTCTTT.

The sample holds a few counts of this clonotype. The J gene is TRBJ1-2, the V gene TRBV4-1; weak D call: TRBD1 (6 bases). The CDR3 is 16 residues long. Germline CDR1 reads MGHRA; CDR2 reads YSYEKL. V was trimmed by 1 base and J by 0 bases, leaving 12 bases between them. This chain's CDR3 is CASSQVQGDTNYGYTF. As DNA, the CDR3 is TGCGCCAGCAGCCAAGTACAAGGGGACACTAACTATGGCTACACCTTC.

This clonotype came up a few times. The chain couples TRBV20-1 to TRBJ2-1; no reliable D call. The germline CDR1 and CDR2 sequences are DFQATT and SNEGSKA (reference sequence). The CDR3 spans 16 residues. V shed 0 bases and J shed 0 bases, with 12 bases lying between them. The CDR3 bases are TGCAGTGCTAGAGATTGGGCTATTAGCTCCTACAATGAGCAGTTCTTC. Translated, it gives CSARDWAISSYNEQFF.

This clonotype was picked up a small number of times. This chain links TRBV28 with TRBJ2-3, with D possibly matching TRBD1 (5 bases). There are 17 residues in the CDR3. V lost 4 bases and J 2 bases, leaving 19 bases between the germline ends. Germline V gene data show CDR1 as MDHEN and CDR2 as SYDVKM. The CDR3 DNA is TGTGCCAGCAGTTCGAGCCTGATGACAGCCCACACAGATACGCAGTATTTT. As protein: CASSSSLMTAHTDTQYF.